This T cell receptor beta chain derives from a study of shared clonotypes between healthy human individuals. For the study at large: Serving as donors were two women and a few men, whose ages spanned 18 to 49. Whole-study results and caveats: Blood was the only sampled material, and tissue repertoires likely differ. What naive subsets generally showed was a larger estimated richness than memory subsets showed.

Comments on this clone: Its antigen remains unidentified.

Positively selected for CCR7, the CD45RO-negative cells used as naive CD8 cells excluded terminally differentiated effector memory CD45RA+ cells. Profiled with immunoSEQ multiplex PCR; TCRdb holds only in-frame clones, not every one. The profile shows roughly 2,000,000 clones, 90% to 95% of them singletons. CDR3 length: 15 amino acids. The germline CDR1 and CDR2 sequences are MNHEY and SVGAGI. Trimming cost V 2 bases and J 5 bases, with 10 bases left between them. This receptor was identified in a man aged 18 to 30 in good health. Some clones in this sample may be carry-over from other donors' samples. Sequencing used naive CD8+ T cells from PBMCs. The V gene is TRBV6-5, the J gene TRBJ1-6; a possible D gene is TRBD1 (5 bases). The CDR3 loop is CASSYIQGDNSPLHF. CDR3 coding DNA: TGTGCCAGCAGTTACATCCAGGGAGATAATTCACCCCTCCACTTT.